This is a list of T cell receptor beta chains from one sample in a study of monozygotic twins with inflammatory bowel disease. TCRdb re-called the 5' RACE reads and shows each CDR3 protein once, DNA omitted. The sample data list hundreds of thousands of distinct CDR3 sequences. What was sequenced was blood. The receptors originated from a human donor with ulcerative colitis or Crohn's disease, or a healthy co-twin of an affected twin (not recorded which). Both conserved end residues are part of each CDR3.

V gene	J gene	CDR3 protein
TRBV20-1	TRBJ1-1	CSATSRSTNTEAFF
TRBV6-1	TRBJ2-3	CASSVGGTGLVEGWFRTQYF
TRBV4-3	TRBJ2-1	CASSQGGLSRSEQFF
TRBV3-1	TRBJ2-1	CASSQNYILNNEQFF
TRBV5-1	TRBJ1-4	CASSLGTTNEKLFF
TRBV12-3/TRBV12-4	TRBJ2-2	CASSLGGGTNTGELFF
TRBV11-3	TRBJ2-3	CASSLGAAGGNTDTQYF
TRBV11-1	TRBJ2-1	CASSLEEREWEGLGNEQFF
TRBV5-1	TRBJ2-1	CASSLGASGSHNEQYF
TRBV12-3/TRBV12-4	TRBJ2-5	CASRSGTPVAPQETQYF
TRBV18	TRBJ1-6	CASSLERGSPLHF
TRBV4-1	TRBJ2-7	CASSQEWRGGVMREQYF
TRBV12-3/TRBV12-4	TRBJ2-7	CASSFEGIPYEQYF
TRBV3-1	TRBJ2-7	CASSQGSYEQYF
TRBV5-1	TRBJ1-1	CASRYTENTEAFF
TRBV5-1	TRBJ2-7	CASSLVPGGYEQYF
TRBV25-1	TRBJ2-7	CASSEMLGGRAAEQYF
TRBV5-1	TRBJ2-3	CASSLSDSGTDTQYF
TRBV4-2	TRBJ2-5	CASSPFRGADQETQYF
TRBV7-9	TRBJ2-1	CASSSTRARSNNEQFF
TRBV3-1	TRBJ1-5	CASSQDDGNQPQHF
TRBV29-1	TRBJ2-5	CSVEERGDRVQETQYF